A single sample is the source of the 6 T cell receptor beta chains below, sequenced in a study of beta chain features in type 1 diabetes. Isolated RNA was reverse transcribed in full, so expressed TCRB transcripts were sequenced. Profiled with immunoSEQ multiplex PCR; TCRdb holds only in-frame clones, not every one. The data contain 280,000 or so clones, about 15% of them seen just once; the ten biggest clones take up roughly 0.015%. Whole-study findings and limits: TCRB CDR3 length was moderately but significantly reduced in all four CD4+ subsets of Type 1 diabetes patients.

Their cognate antigens are unknown. Sequences were obtained from naive CD4+ T cells from blood. These receptors all stem from a man younger than 35 with type 1 diabetes.

The chain is built from TRBV19 and TRBJ2-1, with TRBD2 identical over 12 bases. J gave up 0 bases and V 8 bases, and 11 bases lay outside the gene matches. CDR1 and CDR2 from the germline V gene are LNHDA and SQIVND (reference sequence). The CDR3 length is 18 residues. As DNA, the CDR3 is TGTGCCAGTGCACCGGGACTAGCGGGCTTCTTCTCCTACAATGAGCAGTTCTTC. This gives the protein CASAPGLAGFFSYNEQFF.

The rearrangement links TRBV7-9 to TRBJ2-1, with 7 positions matching TRBD2. V dropped 7 bases and J dropped 15; count of bases not matched to a gene: 18. The CDR3 runs 14 residues. Germline CDR1 reads SEHNR; CDR2 reads FQNEAQ (reference sequence). The CDR3 is CASTAGTQWAEGFF. CDR3 DNA: TGTGCCAGCACAGCGGGGACCCAATGGGCCGAGGGGTTCTTC.

A few counts support this clone. This chain uses TRBV5-8 with TRBJ2-1; TRBD2 matches at 9 bases. The ends lost 7 bases at V and 0 bases at J; junction bases unmatched: 5. This CDR3 comprises 15 residues. Germline-derived CDR1 and CDR2 are SGHTS and YDEGEE. The CDR3 DNA reads as TGTGCCAGCCATGCGGGAGGGTACTCCTACAATGAGCAGTTCTTC. Translated, it gives CASHAGGYSYNEQFF.

This clone was found a few times. The V and J genes are TRBV7-2 and TRBJ2-3; D is ambiguous. This CDR3 region has 14 residues. From germline, CDR1 is SGHTA and CDR2 FQGNSA. V was cut by 6 bases and J by 6 bases, with 16 bases left in between. The CDR3 DNA is TGTGCCAGCAGAACGGGTTCATCATCCGATACGCAGTATTTT. Amino acids: CASRTGSSSDTQYF. Supplemented by reference TRBV7-2 and TRBJ2-3, the full variable domain reads GAGVSQSPSNKVTEKGKDVELRCDPISGHTALYWYRQSLGQGLEFLIYFQGNSAPDKSGLPSDRFSAERTGGSVSTLTIQRTQQEDSAVYLCASRTGSSSDTQYFGPGTRLTVL.

This clone was seen only a few times. The rearrangement joins TRBV28 to TRBJ2-7; 7 nucleotides align to TRBD2. From germline, CDR1 is MDHEN and CDR2 SYDVKM. V shed 4 bases and J 9 bases; nucleotides not matched to a gene: 21. The CDR3 has 17 residues. The CDR3 sequence: CASSSPQRTRPPHGQYF. DNA for the CDR3: TGTGCCAGCAGTTCTCCACAACGGACTAGGCCGCCGCACGGGCAGTACTTC.

This clone was observed a handful of times. The V call is TRBV29-1, the J call TRBJ1-1; 8 nucleotides align to TRBD1. Germline trimming cut 6 bases from V and 1 base from J; bases unmatched to any gene: 7. The germline V gene encodes CDR1 SQVTM and CDR2 ANQGSEA. CDR3 length equals 14 residues. In DNA, the CDR3 is TGCAGCGTGCGAAGACAGGGGAGGAACACTGAAGCTTTCTTT. Residues: CSVRRQGRNTEAFF.